The 30 T cell receptor beta chains listed next were all sequenced from one sample in a study of cytomegalovirus exposure and HLA in healthy donors (dated by TCRdb to about 2017). Library preparation employed the immunoSEQ multiplex PCR assay. For the multiplex PCR, a mixture combining 60 forward primers for TCR Vbeta segments and 13 reverse primers for TCR Jbeta segments was used. TCRdb took over this immuneACCESS table, retaining in-frame rearrangements with V and J assigned. Such tables are incomplete; in checked studies, under half of the missing clones stem from an unresolved V gene, and the remainder is unexplained. The sample records some 150,000 clones, 60% to 80% of which are singletons. Of the sample, about 3.1% falls within the top ten clones. The sequenced material came from PBMCs. All receptors derive from a middle-aged man in good health and CMV-seronegative.

This clone was observed once. This chain joins TRBV30 and TRBJ2-7, with 12 bases fitting TRBD2. Trimming removed 0 bases from V and 2 bases from J; junction bases left unmatched: 5. There are 16 residues in the CDR3. Germline-derived CDR1 and CDR2 are GTSNPN and SVGIG (reference sequence). In DNA, the CDR3 is TGTGCCTGGAGTGTGGCTAGCGGGGGGGAACCCTACGAGCAGTACTTC. This encodes CAWSVASGGEPYEQYF.

The J gene is TRBJ1-4, the V gene TRBV9; possible D gene TRBD1, 6 bases. This CDR3 comprises 15 residues. Looked up from germline, CDR1 is SGDLS and CDR2 is YYNGEE. Trimming removed 3 bases from V and 4 bases from J, with 13 bases in between. The CDR3 region has the DNA TGTGCCAGCAGCGGGCGGGGGCGCCTTAATGAAAAACTGTTTTTT. Its translation: CASSGRGRLNEKLFF. Full variable domain (remainder filled in from reference TRBV9 and TRBJ1-4): DSGVTQTPKHLITATGQRVTLRCSPRSGDLSVYWYQQSLDQGLQFLIQYYNGEERAKGNILERFSAQQFPDLHSELNLSSLELGDSALYFCASSGRGRLNEKLFFGSGTQLSVL.

The chain employs TRBV10-3 and TRBJ2-7, with 7 bases that match TRBD2. This CDR3 is built from 13 residues. The V gene's germline CDR1 is ENHRY and CDR2 SYGVKD. V shed 10 bases, J shed 3 bases, and the junction held 9 bases outside the gene matches. CDR3 DNA: TGTGCCACCCGGGGGGACCTTTACTACGAGCAGTACTTC. It specifies CATRGDLYYEQYF.

The chain carries TRBV19 and TRBJ1-5; weak D call: TRBD1 (6 bases). Trimming left V 3 bases short and J 1 base short, with 10 bases between. The CDR3 consists of 15 residues. The V gene's germline CDR1 is LNHDA and CDR2 SQIVND (reference sequence). DNA of the CDR3: TGTGCCAGTAGTATTCGGACAGTGAGCAATCAGCCCCAGCATTTT. It codes for CASSIRTVSNQPQHF.

V usage is TRBV18 and J usage is TRBJ1-6; D not resolved. CDR1 and CDR2 from the germline V gene are KGHSH and LQKENI. The CDR3 spans 15 residues. With 2 bases removed from V and 10 bases from J, the gap between germline ends came to 15 bases. CDR3 coding DNA: TGTGCCAGCTCACCAACCGGGTCCACTCAATCACCCCTCCACTTT. Translation: CASSPTGSTQSPLHF. Variable domain in full (rest from reference TRBV18 and TRBJ1-6): NAGVMQNPRHLVRRRGQEARLRCSPMKGHSHVYWYRQLPEEGLKFMVYLQKENIIDESGMPKERFSAEFPKEGPSILRIQQVVRGDSAAYFCASSPTGSTQSPLHFGNGTRLTVT.

The V call is TRBV19, the J call TRBJ2-7; 10 bases match TRBD1. J was trimmed by 4 bases and V by 4 bases; bases with no gene match: 7. This CDR3 contains 15 residues. The germline gives CDR1 LNHDA, CDR2 SQIVND (reference sequence). CDR3 nucleotides: TGTGCCAGTAGTACCTCCGACAGGGGGCTATACGAGCAGTACTTC. Protein: CASSTSDRGLYEQYF. Combining the CDR3 with reference TRBV19 and TRBJ2-7 gives the whole variable domain DGGITQSPKYLFRKEGQNVTLSCEQNLNHDAMYWYRQDPGQGLRLIYYSQIVNDFQKGDIAEGYSVSREKKESFPLTVTSAQKNPTAFYLCASSTSDRGLYEQYFGPGTRLTVT.

The V call is TRBV19, the J call TRBJ1-4; TRBD1 matches at 7 bases. Germline-derived CDR1 and CDR2 are LNHDA and SQIVND (reference sequence). Trimming removed 4 bases from V and 7 bases from J; junction bases left unmatched: 6. The CDR3 consists of 14 residues. This chain's CDR3 is CASSTTGFPEKLFF. The CDR3 coding sequence is TGTGCCAGTAGTACGACAGGGTTCCCTGAAAAACTGTTTTTT. The full variable domain, rest sourced from reference TRBV19 and TRBJ1-4, is DGGITQSPKYLFRKEGQNVTLSCEQNLNHDAMYWYRQDPGQGLRLIYYSQIVNDFQKGDIAEGYSVSREKKESFPLTVTSAQKNPTAFYLCASSTTGFPEKLFFGSGTQLSVL.

This clone showed up just a few times. The rearrangement links TRBV7-9 to TRBJ1-2, with 9 positions matching TRBD1. The CDR3 is 14 amino acids. The V segment lost 5 bases and the J segment 4 bases; nucleotides outside the gene matches: 5. CDR1 is SEHNR and CDR2 is FQNEAQ in the germline V gene (reference sequence). The CDR3 sequence is CASSDRDRVYGYTF. CDR3 sequence (DNA): TGTGCCAGCAGCGATCGGGACAGGGTCTATGGCTACACCTTC.

The V gene is TRBV5-4, the J gene TRBJ2-1; 9 bases fit TRBD2. The CDR3 covers 16 residues. Germline CDR1 SGHNT, CDR2 YYREEE (reference sequence). V shed 0 bases and J 2 bases; nucleotides not matched to a gene: 3. DNA for the CDR3: TGTGCCAGCAGCTTGGGGGGCGGGGGGGCCTACAATGAGCAGTTCTTC. Protein: CASSLGGGGAYNEQFF.

J is TRBJ1-5 and V is TRBV7-9, with D tentatively TRBD1 (6 bases). Trimming left V 0 bases short and J 3 bases short, with 12 bases between. Per the germline V gene, CDR1 is SEHNR and CDR2 is FQNEAQ (reference sequence). The CDR3 consists of 16 residues. For the CDR3, the DNA is TGTGCCAGCAGCTTAGCCTCGACAGGACTCAATCAGCCCCAGCATTTT. Translation gives CASSLASTGLNQPQHF.

This clone was seen just once. The chain recombines TRBV7-2 with TRBJ1-3; perhaps TRBD1 as D (5 bases). Germline V gene sequence: CDR1 SGHTA, CDR2 FQGNSA. V dropped 1 base and J dropped 0 bases, with 10 bases sitting between them. The CDR3 sequence is 16 residues long. CDR3 coding DNA: TGTGCCAGCAGCTTAGGGCCAGGGCTCTCTGGAAACACCATATATTTT. It encodes CASSLGPGLSGNTIYF.

The genes are TRBV30 and TRBJ2-7, with 8 nucleotides matching TRBD2. The CDR3 is 15 residues long. Germline V CDR1 and CDR2: GTSNPN, SVGIG (reference sequence). The ends lost 0 bases at V and 1 base at J; junction bases unmatched: 5. This CDR3 is CAWSVAIAGSYEQYF. Here the CDR3 DNA reads TGTGCCTGGAGTGTTGCAATAGCGGGATCCTACGAGCAGTACTTC. Combining the CDR3 with reference TRBV30 and TRBJ2-7 gives the whole variable domain SQTIHQWPATLVQPVGSPLSLECTVEGTSNPNLYWYRQAAGRGLQLLFYSVGIGQISSEVPQNLSASRPQDRQFILSSKKLLLSDSGFYLCAWSVAIAGSYEQYFGPGTRLTVT.

V is TRBV5-1 and J is TRBJ2-2, with D possibly TRBD1 on 6 matching bases. CDR1 and CDR2 from the germline V gene are SGHRS and YFSETQ. The length of the CDR3 is 15 residues. The V end was cut by 4 bases, the J end by 1 base, with 11 bases between. The CDR3 sequence is CASSTGQLNTGELFF. CDR3 coding DNA: TGCGCCAGCAGCACTGGACAGCTGAACACCGGGGAGCTGTTTTTT.

The CDR3 region is CASSLDLPTGRDYAEAFF. The CDR3 nucleotides are TGTGCCAGCAGCTTGGACCTTCCGACAGGAAGGGATTACGCTGAAGCTTTCTTT. This chain joins TRBV5-4 and TRBJ1-1, with D possibly TRBD1 on 6 matching bases. V was trimmed by 0 bases and J by 6 bases, leaving 24 bases between them. CDR1 and CDR2 from the germline V gene are SGHNT and YYREEE (reference sequence). The CDR3 extends over 18 amino acids.

V and J are TRBV21-1 and TRBJ2-5; the tabulated D call, TRBD2, remains unverified against the DNA. TRBV21-1 counts as a pseudogene. The CDR3 loop spans 19 amino acids. The CDR3 sequence: CASSKGGFRVRGDQETQYF. The CDR3 nucleotides read TGTGCCAGCAGCAAAGGGGGGTTTAGGGTTCGGGGGGACCAAGAGACCCAGTACTTC.

This clone was found once. The CDR3 DNA reads as TGTGCCAGCAGCTTAGGGACTGGGAGCACCTACGAGCAGTACTTC. As protein: CASSLGTGSTYEQYF. This chain uses TRBV11-2 with TRBJ2-7; the D gene is possibly TRBD2 (5 bases). The CDR3 loop spans 15 amino acids. Trimming pared 1 base from V and 2 bases from J, leaving 12 bases between. Per the germline V gene, CDR1 is SGHAT and CDR2 is FQNNGV. Filled out from reference TRBV11-2 and TRBJ2-7, the complete variable domain reads EAGVAQSPRYKIIEKRQSVAFWCNPISGHATLYWYQQILGQGPKLLIQFQNNGVVDDSQLPKDRFSAERLKGVDSTLKIQPAKLEDSAVYLCASSLGTGSTYEQYFGPGTRLTVT.

This clone was recorded a few times. The J gene is TRBJ2-7, the V gene TRBV2, with D maybe TRBD1 (5 bases). From germline, CDR1 is SNHLY and CDR2 FYNNEI. Trimming stripped 4 bases from V and 0 bases from J, with 10 bases between. The CDR3 runs 14 residues. The CDR3 spells CASSVQGTSYEQYF. CDR3 bases: TGTGCCAGCAGTGTCCAGGGAACCTCCTACGAGCAGTACTTC.

This clone was seen a single time. The chain joins TRBV5-1 to TRBJ1-3, with 7 bases identical to TRBD1. Germline CDR1 SGHRS, CDR2 YFSETQ. Trimming took 2 bases from V and 2 from J; bases not matched to a gene: 7. This CDR3 is 16 amino acids long. The CDR3 is CASSFSPGGTGNTIYF. The CDR3 DNA reads TGCGCCAGCAGCTTTTCCCCAGGGGGGACTGGAAACACCATATATTTT. Complete variable domain (other parts from reference TRBV5-1 and TRBJ1-3): KAGVTQTPRYLIKTRGQQVTLSCSPISGHRSVSWYQQTPGQGLQFLFEYFSETQRNKGNFPGRFSGRQFSNSRSEMNVSTLELGDSALYLCASSFSPGGTGNTIYFGEGSWLTVV.

This chain's CDR3 is CAWEAPLTDYEQYF. The CDR3 DNA reads as TGTGCCTGGGAGGCGCCATTAACAGACTACGAGCAGTACTTC. The J gene is TRBJ2-5, the V gene TRBV30; no firm D call. The J call is doubtful: the DNA matches TRBJ2-7 better. The CDR3 has 14 residues. CDR1 GTSNPN and CDR2 SVGIG come from the germline V gene (reference sequence).

V and J are TRBV11-1 and TRBJ1-1; D is unclear. Trimming took off 2 bases at V and 2 bases at J, with 6 bases between the two ends. Looked up from germline, CDR1 is SGHAT and CDR2 is FQDESV (reference sequence). The CDR3 consists of 13 residues. This CDR3 is CASSLQDNTEAFF. The CDR3 DNA follows: TGTGCCAGCAGCTTACAGGATAACACTGAAGCTTTCTTT.

The V call is TRBV5-1, the J call TRBJ1-5, with 11 bases identical to TRBD1. Unmatched junction bases numbered 3, after V lost 0 bases and J lost 4 bases. CDR1 and CDR2 from the germline V gene are SGHRS and YFSETQ. This CDR3 contains 16 residues. The CDR3: CASSLDGTGGNQPQHF. The DNA of the CDR3 is TGCGCCAGCAGCTTGGATGGGACAGGGGGTAATCAGCCCCAGCATTTT.

This chain joins TRBV7-9 and TRBJ2-7; no definite D call. Per germline, CDR1 SEHNR and CDR2 FQNEAQ (reference sequence). This CDR3 is built from 14 residues. The germline V and J ends were trimmed by 0 bases and 2 bases, with 8 bases remaining between them. CDR3 bases: TGTGCCAGCAGCTTAGCGTTAATTCCCTACGAGCAGTACTTC. Its protein product is CASSLALIPYEQYF. Complete variable domain (other parts from reference TRBV7-9 and TRBJ2-7): DTGVSQNPRHKITKRGQNVTFRCDPISEHNRLYWYRQTLGQGPEFLTYFQNEAQLEKSRLLSDRFSAERPKGSFSTLEIQRTEQGDSAMYLCASSLALIPYEQYFGPGTRLTVT.

This chain uses TRBV5-1 with TRBJ1-5, with D perhaps TRBD1 (5 bases). The CDR3 is 14 residues long. V was cut by 0 bases and J by 5 bases, with 9 bases left in between. Germline CDR1 is SGHRS and CDR2 is YFSETQ. CDR3 in amino acids: CASSLEAGYQPQHF. The CDR3 nucleotides are TGCGCCAGCAGCTTGGAGGCAGGGTATCAGCCCCAGCATTTT.

This clone has more than one count but fewer than ten. The chain is built from TRBV6-6 and TRBJ2-5; no firm D call. The germline CDR1 and CDR2 sequences are MNHNY and SVGAGI (reference sequence). This CDR3 comprises 12 residues. Trimming took 7 bases from V and 1 from J, leaving 7 bases between them. The CDR3 spells CASNRFQETQYF. In DNA, the CDR3 is TGTGCCAGCAATCGGTTCCAAGAGACCCAGTACTTC.

This rearrangement joins TRBV7-9 to TRBJ1-1, with TRBD1 matching 9 bases. CDR1 SEHNR and CDR2 FQNEAQ come from the germline V gene (reference sequence). J was trimmed by 6 bases and V by 5 bases; bases with no gene match: 10. The CDR3 totals 15 residues. The CDR3 loop is CASSPRDRVLPEAFF. CDR3 nucleotide sequence: TGTGCCAGCAGCCCTCGGGACAGGGTTTTACCTGAAGCTTTCTTT. The variable domain in full, completed from reference TRBV7-9 and TRBJ1-1, reads DTGVSQNPRHKITKRGQNVTFRCDPISEHNRLYWYRQTLGQGPEFLTYFQNEAQLEKSRLLSDRFSAERPKGSFSTLEIQRTEQGDSAMYLCASSPRDRVLPEAFFGQGTRLTVV.

This chain links TRBV10-3 with TRBJ1-2; the D is unclear. From germline, CDR1 is ENHRY and CDR2 SYGVKD. Trimming removed 0 bases at V and 8 bases at J, with 13 bases between. This CDR3 has 14 amino acids. CDR3 DNA sequence: TGTGCCATCAGTGAGTCAATGCGAGGTAGCGGCTACACCTTC. It codes for CAISESMRGSGYTF.

The genes are TRBV19 and TRBJ1-1; D remains ambiguous. Trimming took off 4 bases at V and 6 bases at J, with 12 bases between the two ends. CDR1 and CDR2 from the germline V gene are LNHDA and SQIVND (reference sequence). The CDR3 spans 13 residues. The CDR3: CASSKRYPAEAFF. In DNA, the CDR3 is TGTGCCAGTAGTAAGAGGTATCCAGCTGAAGCTTTCTTT.

The chain joins TRBV7-3 to TRBJ2-3, with D perhaps matching TRBD1 (5 bases). The V and J ends lost 1 base and 5 bases respectively, with 13 bases between them. This CDR3 has 15 amino acids. Looked up from germline, CDR1 is SGHTA and CDR2 is FQGTGA. The CDR3 loop reads CASSLNSGNKDTQYF. The CDR3 bases are TGTGCCAGCAGCTTAAACTCAGGGAATAAAGATACGCAGTATTTT.

The V gene is TRBV19, the J gene TRBJ2-7, with TRBD1 matching over 8 bases. In germline, CDR1 is LNHDA, CDR2 SQIVND (reference sequence). Unmatched junction bases numbered 9, after V lost 3 bases and J lost 5 bases. This CDR3 spans 15 amino acids. This chain's CDR3 is CASSIYDRGRDEQYF. CDR3 DNA: TGTGCCAGTAGTATCTATGACAGGGGCCGGGACGAGCAGTACTTC.

The chain links TRBV5-4 to TRBJ1-6; D is perhaps TRBD1 (5 bases). From germline, CDR1 is SGHNT and CDR2 YYREEE (reference sequence). The V and J ends lost 2 bases and 9 bases respectively, with 18 bases between them. This CDR3 contains 16 residues. In DNA form, the CDR3 reads TGTGCCAGCAGCTTCGGAGGGGACGGGTTGGGTTCACCCCTCCACTTT. Translating it yields CASSFGGDGLGSPLHF. The full variable domain, its missing parts supplied by reference TRBV5-4 and TRBJ1-6, is ETGVTQSPTHLIKTRGQQVTLRCSSQSGHNTVSWYQQALGQGPQFIFQYYREEENGRGNFPPRFSGLQFPNYSSELNVNALELDDSALYLCASSFGGDGLGSPLHFGNGTRLTVT.